Listed below are T cell receptor beta chains from one sample, sequenced in a study of blood T cell repertoires in COVID-19. Repertoires were generated with immunoSEQ multiplex PCR, while TCRdb's copy carries only in-frame clones and drops some. The sample has about 220,000 clones; roughly nine tenths are singletons. The sample taken for sequencing was PBMCs or T cells enriched from blood (not recorded which). These TCRs come from a woman aged 18-35 years in a cohort exposed to, infected with or recovered from COVID-19 (not recorded which). CDR3s include the opening cysteine and the closing phenylalanine or tryptophan. The D gene is left open where the match is weak.

j_gene	d_gene	v_gene	CDR3nt	CDR3aa
TRBJ2-5	TRBD2	TRBV6-7	TGTGCCAGCAGTTACCCCCGGGCAAGCGGGGGGCCCCAAGAGACCCAGTACTTC	CASSYPRASGGPQETQYF
TRBJ2-3	.	TRBV5-1	TGCGCCAGCAGCTTGGCGGCGGGAAGCACAGATACGCAGTATTTT	CASSLAAGSTDTQYF
TRBJ2-7	TRBD1	TRBV5-1	TGCGCCAGCAGCACGACAGGGGGCGACTACGAGCAGTACTTC	CASSTTGGDYEQYF
TRBJ2-5	.	TRBV5-4	TGTGCCAGCAGCCCCCCAGGAGGCGGAGCACGCTCAACTCAAGAGACCCAGTACTTC	CASSPPGGGARSTQETQYF
TRBJ1-4	.	TRBV5-6	TGTGCCAGCAGCTCCCGTAATGAAAAACTGTTTTTT	CASSSRNEKLFF
TRBJ1-5	.	TRBV19	TGTGCCAGTAGTGGACCAGGCACCCAGGGGCCCCAGCATTTT	CASSGPGTQGPQHF
TRBJ1-5	TRBD1	TRBV4-1	TGCGCCAGCAGCCTAGGACAGGGGATTTTCAGCAATCAGCCCCAGCATTTT	CASSLGQGIFSNQPQHF
TRBJ2-5	TRBD2	TRBV9	TGTGCCAGCACCCGTGGGAGGAATCGGGGGGGCCAAGAGACCCAGTACTTC	CASTRGRNRGGQETQYF
TRBJ2-5	TRBD1	TRBV7-9	TGTGCCAGCAGCAAGGACAGGGCCCGGGAGACCCAGTACTTC	CASSKDRARETQYF
TRBJ1-1	TRBD1	TRBV7-9	TGTGCCAGCAGCTACACCGGGACAGGGAACACTGAAGCTTTCTTT	CASSYTGTGNTEAFF
TRBJ1-1	.	TRBV7-3	TGTGCCAGCAGCTTAAATCCCCGGGACAAGAACACTGAAGCTTTCTTT	CASSLNPRDKNTEAFF
TRBJ1-1	.	TRBV6-5	TGTGCCAGCAGCCTCCGTGACACTGAAGCTTTCTTT	CASSLRDTEAFF
TRBJ1-2	.	TRBV7-9	TGTGCCAGCAGCTTAGAGGGGCACTATGGCTACACCTTC	CASSLEGHYGYTF
TRBJ2-1	.	TRBV9	TGTGCCAGCAGCGCGACAAATGAGCAGTTCTTC	CASSATNEQFF
TRBJ2-2	.	TRBV30	TGTGCCTGGGAAGTGGGCCCCCCCTCCGGGGAGCTGTTTTTT	CAWEVGPPSGELFF
TRBJ2-3	.	TRBV9	TGTGCCAGCAGCGTAGCTTCCCCCAGTCCGCAGTATTTT	CASSVASPSPQYF